Below are 13 T cell receptor beta chains sequenced from a single sample in a study of cytomegalovirus exposure and HLA in healthy donors (dated by TCRdb to about 2017). Libraries came from the immunoSEQ multiplex PCR assay. For the multiplex PCR, a mixture combining 60 forward primers for TCR Vbeta segments and 13 reverse primers for TCR Jbeta segments was used. TCRdb provides this immuneACCESS table in a form limited to in-frame rearrangements. Some clones are lacking; in checked studies, under half of them reflect an unresolved V gene, and why the rest are absent is not known. Recorded for this sample are some 150,000 clones; about four fifths of them occurred a single time. The top ten hold around 3.2% of the sample. The sample was PBMCs. Receptors were obtained from a human donor in good health.

As DNA, the CDR3 is TGTGCCAGCAGTTTAAGAGGGCCCTATGGCTACACCTTC. The encoded protein is CASSLRGPYGYTF. This chain uses TRBV28 with TRBJ1-2; D remains ambiguous. This CDR3 comprises 13 residues. V was cut by 2 bases and J by 4 bases, with 8 bases left in between. Looked up from germline, CDR1 is MDHEN and CDR2 is SYDVKM.

The V and J genes are TRBV6-5 and TRBJ1-6; D possibly corresponds to TRBD1 (6 bases). Trimming removed 6 bases from V and 6 bases from J, with 15 bases in between. The CDR3 has 15 residues. From germline, CDR1 is MNHEY and CDR2 SVGAGI. CDR3 in DNA: TGTGCCAGCAGCACTGACAGGAGATCTAATTCACCCCTCCACTTT. Encoded protein: CASSTDRRSNSPLHF.

This clone is a singleton in its sample. This chain joins TRBV6-5 and TRBJ2-1, with TRBD2 as a possible D gene (5 bases). V lost 0 bases and J lost 5, with 8 bases in between. Germline V gives CDR1 MNHEY, CDR2 SVGAGI. This CDR3 is built from 14 residues. CDR3 protein: CASSYSGDHNEQFF. CDR3 coding DNA: TGTGCCAGCAGTTACTCGGGAGACCACAATGAGCAGTTCTTC.

This chain joins TRBV28 and TRBJ2-6; 9 bases map to TRBD2. CDR1 and CDR2 (germline): MDHEN, SYDVKM. This CDR3 contains 15 residues. The ends lost 8 bases at V and 4 bases at J; junction bases unmatched: 6. The CDR3 coding sequence is TGTGCCAGCGTTGCGGGAGGGACCGGGGCCAACGTCCTGACTTTC. This encodes CASVAGGTGANVLTF.

As DNA, the CDR3 is TGTGCCAGCAGTCCTAGCGGGACGTACGAGCAGTACTTC. Translated: CASSPSGTYEQYF. V usage is TRBV28 and J usage is TRBJ2-7; 9 bases align to TRBD2. The CDR3 has 13 amino acids. V shed 5 bases, J shed 4 bases, and the junction held 3 bases outside the gene matches. Germline V lookup: CDR1 MDHEN, CDR2 SYDVKM.

This clone occurred once. The V gene is TRBV7-9, the J gene TRBJ2-7; D call uncertain. Between the trimmed V and J ends, which lost 1 base and 5 bases, there was a span of 6 bases. In germline, CDR1 is SEHNR, CDR2 FQNEAQ (reference sequence). The CDR3 runs 12 residues. CDR3 amino acids: CASSLDWHEQYF. CDR3 DNA: TGTGCCAGCAGCTTAGATTGGCACGAGCAGTACTTC.

V gene TRBV11-2 combines with J gene TRBJ2-7; 8 bases match TRBD2. CDR1 is SGHAT and CDR2 is FQNNGV in the germline V gene. This CDR3 has 15 amino acids. The junction had 9 bases not matched to a gene; V was cut back by 1 base and J by 7 bases. In DNA form, the CDR3 reads TGTGCCAGCAGCTTAGTAGTAGCGGGGATTTGGGAGCAGTACTTC. Translation gives CASSLVVAGIWEQYF.

The genes are TRBV6-4 and TRBJ1-1, with 10 bases that match TRBD1. The J segment lost 1 base and the V segment lost 6 bases, leaving 5 bases of the junction unmatched. Germline CDR1 is MRHNA and CDR2 is SNTAGT. CDR3 length equals 15 residues. CDR3 coding DNA: TGTGCCAGCAGGGCGGACAGGGGGGCGAACACTGAAGCTTTCTTT. Translation gives CASRADRGANTEAFF.

Regarding this clone: The junction shows a germline mismatch at one end, possibly a read error. The chain combines TRBV30 with TRBJ1-2; D is undetermined. The CDR3 loop spans 11 amino acids. The germline V gene has CDR1 GTSNPN and CDR2 SVGIG (reference sequence). This CDR3 is CAWSANYGYPF. In nucleotides, the CDR3 is TGTGCCTGGAGTGCCAACTATGGCTACCCCTTC.

This clone was seen once. The chain has TRBV30 and TRBJ2-5; 8 nucleotides align to TRBD1. Germline trimming cut 2 bases from V and 5 bases from J; bases unmatched to any gene: 10. The germline CDR1 and CDR2 sequences are GTSNPN and SVGIG (reference sequence). This CDR3 spans 15 amino acids. CDR3: CAWSNRTGYSETQYF. CDR3 coding DNA: TGTGCCTGGAGTAATAGGACAGGGTATTCGGAGACCCAGTACTTC.

This clone appeared a few times. CDR3 coding DNA: TGCGCCAGCAGCTCCTTAAGGGGTTCGGACACTGAAGCTTTCTTT. The encoded protein is CASSSLRGSDTEAFF. V usage is TRBV5-1 and J usage is TRBJ1-1; tentative D call: TRBD1 (5 bases). The CDR3 is made up of 15 amino acids. V lost 3 bases and J 3 bases, leaving 15 bases between the germline ends. Germline assignment: CDR1 SGHRS and CDR2 YFSETQ.

Here the CDR3 DNA reads TGTGCCACCAGCAGGTCCGTCGGACAGCCCTACGAGCAGTACTTC. Protein: CATSRSVGQPYEQYF. The J gene is TRBJ2-7, the V gene TRBV15, with a possible D match to TRBD1 (6 bases). The V and J ends lost 3 bases and 2 bases respectively, with 14 bases between them. This CDR3 has 15 residues. Germline V gene lookup returns CDR1 LNHNV and CDR2 YYDKDF (reference sequence). Together with reference TRBV15 and TRBJ2-7, the CDR3 gives the full variable domain: DAMVIQNPRYQVTQFGKPVTLSCSQTLNHNVMYWYQQKSSQAPKLLFHYYDKDFNNEADTPDNFQSRRPNTSFCFLDIRSPGLGDTAMYLCATSRSVGQPYEQYFGPGTRLTVT.

The rearrangement uses TRBV5-4 and TRBJ2-1; 7 bases match TRBD2. The CDR3 length is 11 residues. Unmatched junction bases numbered 8, after V lost 7 bases and J lost 13 bases. The germline V gene has CDR1 SGHNT and CDR2 YYREEE (reference sequence). CDR3 sequence: CASADSGGQFF. The CDR3, as DNA: TGTGCCAGCGCGGACTCGGGGGGACAGTTCTTC.